These 19 T cell receptor beta chains originate from one sample sequenced in a study of shared clonotypes between healthy human individuals. Assay: immunoSEQ multiplex PCR; the TCRdb copy retains only in-frame clones and omits some. The sample contains about 230,000 clones, 65% of which appear only once. The sample consisted of memory CD4+ T cells sorted from blood. Subset here: CD45RA-negative fraction. Receptors originate from a man younger than 45 in good health.

The gene calls are TRBV9 and TRBJ2-1; 12 bases match TRBD2. V gave up 0 bases and J gave up 5 bases; unmatched junction bases: 6. This CDR3 has 17 amino acids. Germline assignment: CDR1 SGDLS and CDR2 YYNGEE. The CDR3 reads CASSVAFGLAGNNEQFF. CDR3 coding DNA: TGTGCCAGCAGCGTAGCTTTCGGACTAGCGGGAAACAATGAGCAGTTCTTC.

The chain uses TRBV29-1 and TRBJ2-1, with 9 nucleotides matching TRBD1. Looked up from germline, CDR1 is SQVTM and CDR2 is ANQGSEA. Losses at the gene ends were 6 bases for V and 9 bases for J; bases not matched to a gene: 12. This CDR3 has 14 residues. For the CDR3, the DNA is TGCAGCGTGGGGCGCGGACAGACAGGGGGTGAGCAGTTCTTC. Its protein is CSVGRGQTGGEQFF.

Worth noting for this clone: One junction end does not reproduce the germline sequence, and a read error may be involved. This chain links TRBV7-7 with TRBJ2-1; 7 positions match TRBD2. The CDR3 totals 16 residues. Germline assignment: CDR1 SSHAT and CDR2 FNYEAQ (reference sequence). The CDR3 loop is CASSSQAGSGYNEQFF. The CDR3 nucleotides are TGTGCTAGCAGCTCCCAAGCGGGAAGTGGGTACAATGAGCAGTTCTTC.

This clone was detected a few times. The V and J genes are TRBV6-6 and TRBJ2-1; TRBD2 matches 12 bases. The CDR3 contains 15 residues. Germline CDR1 is MNHNY and CDR2 is SVGAGI (reference sequence). The ends lost 6 bases at V and 6 bases at J; junction bases unmatched: 6. The CDR3, as DNA: TGTGCCAGCAGCCCCATGGGACTAGCGGGCAATGAGCAGTTCTTC. Its translation is CASSPMGLAGNEQFF.

For the CDR3, the DNA is TGTGCCAGTAGGACAGGGGCTGAGACCCAGTACTTC. As protein: CASRTGAETQYF. The chain is built from TRBV2 and TRBJ2-5; 9 bases are shared with TRBD1. Germline V CDR1 and CDR2: SNHLY, FYNNEI. This CDR3 region has 12 residues. Trimming removed 9 bases from V and 5 bases from J; junction bases left unmatched: 4.

This chain joins TRBV9 and TRBJ1-2; tentative D call: TRBD1 (6 bases). Trimming cost V 4 bases and J 5 bases, with 15 bases left between them. Germline CDR1 SGDLS, CDR2 YYNGEE. This CDR3 is 14 amino acids long. CDR3 DNA sequence: TGTGCCAGCAGCCCTCAGGCTGGGACATATGGCTACACCTTC. Translation: CASSPQAGTYGYTF.

V and J are TRBV19 and TRBJ2-6; D unclear. The V and J ends lost 3 bases and 4 bases respectively, with 4 bases between them. The CDR3 covers 13 residues. In germline, CDR1 is LNHDA, CDR2 SQIVND (reference sequence). Here the CDR3 reads CASSITGANVLTF. CDR3 DNA sequence: TGTGCCAGTAGTATCACCGGGGCCAACGTCCTGACTTTC.

The chain is built from TRBV9 and TRBJ1-4; 9 bases map to TRBD1. Germline CDR1 reads SGDLS; CDR2 reads YYNGEE. With V trimmed by 4 bases and J by 8 bases, 9 bases remained unmatched. The CDR3 sequence is 15 residues long. As DNA, the CDR3 is TGTGCCAGCAGCATAGGGACAGGGACCTCAGAAAAACTGTTTTTT. It is translated as CASSIGTGTSEKLFF.

This clone has ten or more counts. The chain has TRBV5-8 and TRBJ2-7; tentative D call: TRBD2 (5 bases). Trimming took 1 base from V and 6 from J, leaving 29 bases between them. CDR3 length equals 19 residues. CDR1 SGHTS and CDR2 YDEGEE come from the germline V gene. CDR3 residues: CASSLRPGKRNHRPGEQYF. CDR3 DNA: TGTGCCAGCAGCTTGAGACCGGGGAAGCGAAACCACCGACCTGGCGAGCAGTACTTC.

The sample holds one count of this clone. The rearrangement links TRBV30 to TRBJ1-5; 8 nucleotides match TRBD1. CDR3 length equals 13 residues. V was pared by 5 bases and J by 4 bases, with 4 bases of the junction left unmatched. Germline values: CDR1 GTSNPN, CDR2 SVGIG (reference sequence). The CDR3 sequence is CAWRTGTNQPQHF. CDR3 DNA sequence: TGTGCCTGGCGGACAGGGACTAATCAGCCCCAGCATTTT.

V and J are TRBV15 and TRBJ2-7, with D possibly TRBD1 on 6 matching bases. V was clipped by 0 bases and J by 7 bases, with 13 bases between them. CDR1 is LNHNV and CDR2 is YYDKDF in the germline V gene (reference sequence). CDR3 length: 14 amino acids. The CDR3 bases are TGTGCCACCAGCAGAGAGGTGGGGGCGCGAGAGCAGTACTTC. Residues: CATSREVGAREQYF.

In this sample, this clone turned up a few times. This sequence joins TRBV28 and TRBJ1-1; D is perhaps TRBD1 (5 bases). Trimming took 1 base from V and 0 from J, leaving 12 bases between them. Germline lookup yields CDR1 MDHEN and CDR2 SYDVKM. The CDR3 loop spans 16 amino acids. For the CDR3, the DNA is TGTGCCAGCAGTTTATCGGACATGATCATGAACACTGAAGCTTTCTTT. This encodes CASSLSDMIMNTEAFF.

A few counts support this clone. V is TRBV5-1 and J is TRBJ1-1; D remains unclear. Germline values: CDR1 SGHRS, CDR2 YFSETQ. This CDR3 is built from 14 residues. Trimming pared 0 bases from V and 2 bases from J, leaving 8 bases between. CDR3 sequence (DNA): TGCGCCAGCAGCTTGGAGCCAGCAAACACTGAAGCTTTCTTT. Translated: CASSLEPANTEAFF.

This chain uses TRBV18 with TRBJ1-1, with D possibly being TRBD1 (6 bases). Germline V gene data show CDR1 as KGHSH and CDR2 as LQKENI. The CDR3 spans 16 residues. The germline V and J ends were trimmed by 2 bases and 7 bases, with 20 bases remaining between them. In nucleotides, the CDR3 is TGTGCCAGCTCACCAGGGCAGTTGGCAACAGGGAGTGAAGCTTTCTTT. It encodes CASSPGQLATGSEAFF.

This chain connects TRBV6-6 to TRBJ2-4, with D perhaps matching TRBD1 (7 bases). This CDR3 is 13 amino acids long. CDR1 is MNHNY and CDR2 is SVGAGI in the germline V gene (reference sequence). V was pared by 6 bases and J by 10 bases, with 16 bases between. CDR3 residues: CASSPRGTLIQYF. CDR3 DNA: TGTGCCAGCAGCCCCAGGGGGACTTTGATTCAGTACTTC.

This clone was picked up a small number of times. J is TRBJ1-1 and V is TRBV11-2; maybe TRBD1 (5 bases). Germline V CDR1 and CDR2: SGHAT, FQNNGV. There are 14 residues in the CDR3. V gave up 0 bases and J gave up 6 bases, with 11 bases separating them. The CDR3 sequence is CASSLEWGTPEAFF. The DNA of the CDR3 is TGTGCCAGCAGCTTAGAGTGGGGGACTCCTGAAGCTTTCTTT.

This chain connects TRBV18 to TRBJ2-2, with D perhaps matching TRBD2 (6 bases). Looked up from germline, CDR1 is KGHSH and CDR2 is LQKENI. Trimming stripped 5 bases from V and 10 bases from J, with 20 bases between. The CDR3 totals 15 residues. CDR3 nucleotides: TGTGCCAGCTCATCCGCAGGGACTGGGTCATCGGAGCTGTTTTTT. This encodes CASSSAGTGSSELFF.

The chain employs TRBV9 and TRBJ2-2, with TRBD2 identical over 7 bases. V was pared by 0 bases and J by 4 bases, with 9 bases of the junction left unmatched. This CDR3 is built from 17 residues. Germline-derived CDR1 and CDR2 are SGDLS and YYNGEE. The CDR3 region is CASSVAKRGAGTGELFF. The CDR3 bases are TGTGCCAGCAGCGTAGCTAAGCGGGGCGCGGGCACCGGGGAGCTGTTTTTT.

This chain uses TRBV28 with TRBJ2-1; tentatively, D is TRBD2 (5 bases). V shed 6 bases and J shed 4 bases, with 13 bases lying between them. The length of the CDR3 is 14 residues. CDR1 is MDHEN, CDR2 SYDVKM, per germline. CDR3 sequence (DNA): TGTGCCAGCAGCGATACTAGTGGGTACAATGAGCAGTTCTTC. Its translation is CASSDTSGYNEQFF.